Following are 17 T cell receptor beta chains from one sample sequenced in a study of breast tumors, draining lymph nodes, adjacent tissues. MiXCR was run by TCRdb on the multiplex PCR reads, yielding one entry per CDR3 protein. The data contain around 130,000 distinct CDR3 sequences, nearly 20% of them seen just once; the ten biggest clones take up roughly 4%. Samples came from axillary lymph nodes draining the breast cancer. Material: axillary lymph node tissue. Receptors were obtained from a female donor with breast cancer. Some clones in this sample may be carry-over from other donors' samples.

In its sample, this clonotype was seen many times. This CDR3 reads CASSLGTTEQYF. In DNA, the CDR3 is TGCGCCAGCAGCCTCGGGACTACCGAGCAGTACTTC. This chain links TRBV5-1 with TRBJ2-7, with 7 bases aligning to TRBD2. The CDR3 is 12 residues long. Germline V CDR1 and CDR2: SGHRS, YFSETQ. J was trimmed by 6 bases and V by 4 bases; bases with no gene match: 4.

This clonotype was seen many times. This rearrangement joins TRBV5-5 to TRBJ1-5; D gene ambiguous. Germline-derived CDR1 and CDR2 are SGHKS and YYEKEE (reference sequence). The CDR3 is 14 amino acids. The germline V and J ends were trimmed by 7 bases and 6 bases, with 17 bases remaining between them. The CDR3 loop is CASAKGVSRQPQHF. DNA of the CDR3: TGTGCCAGCGCGAAGGGAGTGTCTCGTCAGCCCCAGCATTTT. Supplemented by reference TRBV5-5 and TRBJ1-5, the full variable domain reads DAGVTQSPTHLIKTRGQQVTLRCSPISGHKSVSWYQQVLGQGPQFIFQYYEKEERGRGNFPDRFSARQFPNYSSELNVNALLLGDSALYLCASAKGVSRQPQHFGDGTRLSIL.

This clonotype was seen at least ten times. The chain uses TRBV20-1 and TRBJ2-2; no firm D call. CDR3 length: 16 amino acids. Trimming removed 2 bases at V and 1 base at J, with 14 bases between. Germline V gene lookup returns CDR1 DFQATT and CDR2 SNEGSKA (reference sequence). The CDR3 spells CSARPFFRKNTGELFF. As DNA, the CDR3 is TGCAGTGCTAGACCGTTTTTTCGAAAGAACACCGGGGAGCTGTTTTTT.

Many counts were recorded for this clonotype. In DNA, the CDR3 is TGTGCCAGCAGTGTAGCGGGTTCGGATGAAAAACTGTTTTTT. This gives the protein CASSVAGSDEKLFF. J is TRBJ1-4 and V is TRBV6-1; no clear D. This CDR3 spans 14 amino acids. The germline gives CDR1 MNHNS, CDR2 SASEGT. Trimming shortened V by 4 bases and J by 6 bases, and 12 bases separated the two germline ends.

This clonotype was seen at least ten times. V gene TRBV6-5 combines with J gene TRBJ1-4; 10 nucleotides match TRBD1. Losses at the gene ends were 2 bases for V and 10 bases for J; bases not matched to a gene: 7. Germline CDR1 MNHEY, CDR2 SVGAGI. The CDR3 has 15 residues. CDR3 loop: CASSYKPTGGGKLFF. The CDR3 nucleotides are TGTGCCAGCAGTTACAAACCGACAGGGGGCGGAAAACTGTTTTTT.

In the case of this clonotype: With a much larger clone just one base away, this may be a read error. V and J are TRBV11-2 and TRBJ1-2, with D perhaps matching TRBD1 (5 bases). Germline CDR1 is SGHAT and CDR2 is FQNNGV. The CDR3 is 15 residues long. Trimming removed 5 bases at V and 6 bases at J, with 19 bases between. CDR3 in amino acids: CASSIRGGVEDGYTF. CDR3 DNA: TGTGCCAGCAGCATAAGGGGCGGCGTCGAGGATGGCTACACCTTC.

This clonotype was counted ten times or more. The gene calls are TRBV11-2 and TRBJ2-7; no clear D gene. Germline V CDR1 and CDR2: SGHAT, FQNNGV. V was clipped by 0 bases and J by 6 bases, with 9 bases between them. CDR3 size: 13 residues. CDR3 amino acids: CASSLDRVPEQYF. CDR3 DNA sequence: TGTGCCAGCAGCTTAGATAGAGTTCCCGAGCAGTACTTC.

This clonotype was detected ten times or more. The chain recombines TRBV12-3 or TRBV12-4 with TRBJ1-6; tentatively, D is TRBD1 (6 bases). V dropped 6 bases and J dropped 10 bases, with 19 bases sitting between them. The CDR3 length is 15 residues. The CDR3 DNA sequence: TGTGCCAGCAGACCCTCAGGGGCCTCAGGGTCACCCCTCCACTTT. The encoded protein is CASRPSGASGSPLHF.

Notes on this clonotype: This may stem from a read error, because a much larger clone lies one nucleotide away. The V gene is TRBV7-3, the J gene TRBJ2-1; D uncertain. This CDR3 comprises 15 residues. V lost 4 bases and J lost 7, with 17 bases in between. Per the germline V gene, CDR1 is SGHTA and CDR2 is FQGTGA. CDR3 amino acids: CASSSIVVSRNEQFF. The CDR3 nucleotides are TGTGCCAGCAGCTCCATAGTCGTTTCACGGAATGAGCAGTTCTTC.

This clonotype was recorded many times. The CDR3 sequence: CATRPTSTGELFF. CDR3 DNA: TGTGCCACACGGCCTACGTCGACCGGGGAGCTGTTTTTT. The gene calls are TRBV7-7 and TRBJ2-2; D ambiguous. In germline, CDR1 is SSHAT, CDR2 FNYEAQ (reference sequence). Trimming shortened V by 10 bases and J by 5 bases, and 14 bases separated the two germline ends. The CDR3 runs 13 residues.

At least ten counts were recorded for this clonotype. The genes are TRBV20-1 and TRBJ2-5; 9 bases are shared with TRBD2. The CDR3 covers 14 residues. The J segment lost 3 bases and the V segment lost 6 bases, leaving 8 bases of the junction unmatched. Germline V CDR1 and CDR2: DFQATT, SNEGSKA (reference sequence). The CDR3 loop is CSAEKTSGKETQYF. CDR3 DNA: TGCAGTGCAGAGAAGACTAGCGGAAAAGAGACCCAGTACTTC.

This clonotype was picked up many times. The chain couples TRBV7-8 to TRBJ1-2; 8 bases line up with TRBD1. Germline CDR1 reads SGHVS; CDR2 reads FQNEAQ. Trimming took 1 base from V and 7 from J; bases not matched to a gene: 14. CDR3 length: 17 residues. Written as DNA, the CDR3 is TGTGCCAGCAGCTTAGGGGGACAGGCGGGGAGAGGTGCTGGCTACACCTTC. This translates into CASSLGGQAGRGAGYTF. Together with reference TRBV7-8 and TRBJ1-2, the CDR3 gives the full variable domain: GAGVSQSPRYKVAKRGQDVALRCDPISGHVSLFWYQQALGQGPEFLTYFQNEAQLDKSGLPSDRFFAERPEGSVSTLKIQRTQQEDSAVYLCASSLGGQAGRGAGYTFGSGTRLTVV.

The CDR3 reads CSAREGGREAFF. The CDR3 DNA follows: TGCAGTGCTAGAGAGGGTGGCAGGGAAGCTTTCTTT. This chain joins TRBV20-1 and TRBJ1-1; D is uncertain. Germline CDR1 is DFQATT and CDR2 is SNEGSKA (reference sequence). Trimming took off 0 bases at V and 8 bases at J, with 10 bases between the two ends. The CDR3 spans 12 residues.

This clonotype was seen ten or more times. The chain combines TRBV2 with TRBJ2-5, with TRBD1 as a possible D gene (5 bases). The CDR3 extends over 13 amino acids. V was clipped by 6 bases and J by 2 bases, with 10 bases between them. In germline, CDR1 is SNHLY, CDR2 FYNNEI. Written as DNA, the CDR3 is TGTGCCAGCAGGCCACAGGCACAAGAGACCCAGTACTTC. This translates into CASRPQAQETQYF.

Concerning this clonotype itself: This could be a read error, since a much larger clone is one nucleotide away. The CDR3 bases are TGTGCCATGACGACTAGCGGATCCACAGATACGCAGTATTTT. This gives the protein CAMTTSGSTDTQYF. The J gene is TRBJ2-3, the V gene TRBV6-1; 9 positions agree with TRBD2. The CDR3 covers 14 residues. V lost 10 bases to trimming and J lost 2 bases; unmatched junction nucleotides: 7. CDR1 is MNHNS and CDR2 is SASEGT in the germline V gene.

About this clonotype itself: A single base separates this from a much larger clone, so it may be a read error. The J gene is TRBJ1-4, the V gene TRBV2, with D hard to call. From germline, CDR1 is SNHLY and CDR2 FYNNEI. This CDR3 has 14 residues. CDR3 region: CASSDPTTNERLFF. In nucleotides, the CDR3 is TGTGCCAGCAGTGACCCAACAACTAATGAAAGACTGTTTTTT. The variable domain in full, completed from reference TRBV2 and TRBJ1-4, reads EPEVTQTPSHQVTQMGQEVILRCVPISNHLYFYWYRQILGQKVEFLVSFYNNEISEKSEIFDDQFSVERPDGSNFTLKIRSTKLEDSAMYFCASSDPTTNERLFFGSGTQLSVL.

The chain uses TRBV2 and TRBJ2-4, with a tentative D call TRBD2 (7 bases). Trimming took off 8 bases at V and 6 bases at J, with 14 bases between the two ends. From germline, CDR1 is SNHLY and CDR2 FYNNEI. The CDR3 loop spans 13 amino acids. Here the CDR3 reads CASQFAGANIQYF. For the CDR3, the DNA is TGTGCCAGCCAGTTTGCGGGGGCAAACATTCAGTACTTC.